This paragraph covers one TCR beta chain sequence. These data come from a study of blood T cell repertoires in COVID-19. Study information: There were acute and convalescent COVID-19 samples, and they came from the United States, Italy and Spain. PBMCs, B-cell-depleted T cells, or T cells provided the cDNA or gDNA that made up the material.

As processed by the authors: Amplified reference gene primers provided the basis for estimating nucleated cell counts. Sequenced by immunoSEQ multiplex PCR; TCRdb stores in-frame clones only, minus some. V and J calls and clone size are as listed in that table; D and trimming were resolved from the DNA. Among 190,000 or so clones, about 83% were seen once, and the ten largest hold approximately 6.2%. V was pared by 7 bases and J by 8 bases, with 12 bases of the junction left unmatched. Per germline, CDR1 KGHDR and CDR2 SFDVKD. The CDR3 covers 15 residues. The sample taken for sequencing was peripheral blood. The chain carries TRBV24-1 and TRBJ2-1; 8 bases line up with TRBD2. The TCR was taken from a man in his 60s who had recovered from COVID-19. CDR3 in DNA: TGTGCCACCAGCGCAGCGGGAGTTTTGAGCGATGAGCAGTTCTTC. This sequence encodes CATSAAGVLSDEQFF.